Described below is a single T cell receptor beta chain sequence and its context. The data were obtained in a study of blood T cell repertoires in COVID-19. Study-wide background: From T cells, B-cell-depleted T cells, or PBMCs came the material, which was cDNA or gDNA.

How the authors handled the data: Counts of nucleated cells, estimated from reference gene primer amplification, were obtained. The protocol was immunoSEQ multiplex PCR, while the TCRdb copy is restricted to in-frame clones and leaves out a portion. Clone size and V and J calls were adopted from that table, with D and trimming inferred from the DNA. This table holds 20,000 to 30,000 clones, 80% to 90% found once. V was cut by 6 bases and J by 2 bases, with 13 bases left in between. The CDR3 runs 14 residues. Germline CDR1 MGHDK, CDR2 SYGVNS. Sequencing input: peripheral blood. This receptor was identified in a human donor in a cohort sampled during active COVID-19. The rearrangement links TRBV25-1 to TRBJ1-2, with D uncertain. This chain's CDR3 is CASRGGLENYGYTF. CDR3 DNA sequence: TGTGCCAGCAGAGGAGGGCTTGAGAACTATGGCTACACCTTC.